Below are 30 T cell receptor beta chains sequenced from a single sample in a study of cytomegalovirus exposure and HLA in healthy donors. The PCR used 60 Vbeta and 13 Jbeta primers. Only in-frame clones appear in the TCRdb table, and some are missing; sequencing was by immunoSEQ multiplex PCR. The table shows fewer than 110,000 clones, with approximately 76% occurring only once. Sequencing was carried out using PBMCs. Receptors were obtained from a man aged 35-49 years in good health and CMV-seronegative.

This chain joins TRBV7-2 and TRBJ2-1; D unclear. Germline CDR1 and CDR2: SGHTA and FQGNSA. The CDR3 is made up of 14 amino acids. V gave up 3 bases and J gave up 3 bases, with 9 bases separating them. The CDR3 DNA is TGTGCCAGCAGCTTGGAGATGGGCTACAATGAGCAGTTCTTC. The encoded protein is CASSLEMGYNEQFF.

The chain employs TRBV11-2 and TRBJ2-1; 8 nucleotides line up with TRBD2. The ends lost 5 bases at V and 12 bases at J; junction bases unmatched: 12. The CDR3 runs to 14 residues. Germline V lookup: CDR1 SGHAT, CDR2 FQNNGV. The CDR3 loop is CASSPQAGTRVQFF. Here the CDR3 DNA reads TGTGCCAGCAGCCCTCAAGCCGGGACTAGGGTGCAGTTCTTC.

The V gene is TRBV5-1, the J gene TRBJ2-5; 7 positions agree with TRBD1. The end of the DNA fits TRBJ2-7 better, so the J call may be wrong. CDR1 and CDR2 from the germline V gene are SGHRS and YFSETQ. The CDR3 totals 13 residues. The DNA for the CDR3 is TGCGCCAGCAGCTTCGGGACAGACTACGAGCAGTACTTC. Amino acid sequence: CASSFGTDYEQYF.

Written as DNA, the CDR3 is TGTGCCAGCAGTTATTCATTGAGGGGGAGTGAAAAACTGTTTTTT. Translation: CASSYSLRGSEKLFF. This chain links TRBV6-5 with TRBJ1-4, with D possibly TRBD1 on 6 matching bases. The V end was cut by 3 bases, the J end by 7 bases, with 15 bases between. This CDR3 is 15 amino acids long. From germline, CDR1 is MNHEY and CDR2 SVGAGI.

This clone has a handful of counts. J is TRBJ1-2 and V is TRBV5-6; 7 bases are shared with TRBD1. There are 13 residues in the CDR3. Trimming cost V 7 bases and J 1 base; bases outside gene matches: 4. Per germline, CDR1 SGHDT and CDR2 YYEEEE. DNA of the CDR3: TGTGCCAGCTCCGGGACAGATAACTATGGCTACACCTTC. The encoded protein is CASSGTDNYGYTF.

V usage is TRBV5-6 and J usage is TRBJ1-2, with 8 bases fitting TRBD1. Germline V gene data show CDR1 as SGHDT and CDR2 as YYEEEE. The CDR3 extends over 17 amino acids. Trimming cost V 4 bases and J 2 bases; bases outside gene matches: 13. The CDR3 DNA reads TGTGCCAGCAGCCGGCAGGGGGCTTTAGGGGAAAACTATGGCTACACCTTC. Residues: CASSRQGALGENYGYTF.

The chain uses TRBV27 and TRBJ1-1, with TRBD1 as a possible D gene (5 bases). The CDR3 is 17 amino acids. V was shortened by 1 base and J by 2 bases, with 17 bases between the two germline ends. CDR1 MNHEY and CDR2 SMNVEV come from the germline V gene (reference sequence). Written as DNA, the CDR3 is TGTGCCAGCAGTTTATGGGCGGGGCAGACCTTAAACACTGAAGCTTTCTTT. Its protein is CASSLWAGQTLNTEAFF.

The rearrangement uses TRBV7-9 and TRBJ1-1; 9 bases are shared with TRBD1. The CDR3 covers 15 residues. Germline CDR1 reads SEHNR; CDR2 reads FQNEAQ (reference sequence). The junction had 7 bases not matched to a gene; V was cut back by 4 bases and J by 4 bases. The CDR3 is CASSSMDRGGTEAFF. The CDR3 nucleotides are TGTGCCAGCAGCTCCATGGACAGGGGAGGCACTGAAGCTTTCTTT.

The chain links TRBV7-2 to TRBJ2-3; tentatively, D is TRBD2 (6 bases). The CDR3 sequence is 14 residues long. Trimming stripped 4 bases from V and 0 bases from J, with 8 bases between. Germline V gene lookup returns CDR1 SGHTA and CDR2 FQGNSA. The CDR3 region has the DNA TGTGCCAGCAGCTGGCGGGGAAGCACAGATACGCAGTATTTT. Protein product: CASSWRGSTDTQYF.

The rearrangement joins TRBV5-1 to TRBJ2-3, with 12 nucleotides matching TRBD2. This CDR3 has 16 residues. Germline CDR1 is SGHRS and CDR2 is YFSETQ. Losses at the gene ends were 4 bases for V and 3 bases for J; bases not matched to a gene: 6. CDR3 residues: CASSPLAGGQTDTQYF. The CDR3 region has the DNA TGCGCCAGCAGCCCCCTAGCGGGGGGGCAAACAGATACGCAGTATTTT.

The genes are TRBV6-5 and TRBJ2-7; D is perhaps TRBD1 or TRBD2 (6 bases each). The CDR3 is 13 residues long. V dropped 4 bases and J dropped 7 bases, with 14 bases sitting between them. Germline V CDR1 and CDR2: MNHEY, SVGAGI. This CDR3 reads CASSLSGAGEQYV. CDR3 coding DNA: TGTGCCAGCAGTTTATCGGGGGCGGGGGAGCAGTACGTC.

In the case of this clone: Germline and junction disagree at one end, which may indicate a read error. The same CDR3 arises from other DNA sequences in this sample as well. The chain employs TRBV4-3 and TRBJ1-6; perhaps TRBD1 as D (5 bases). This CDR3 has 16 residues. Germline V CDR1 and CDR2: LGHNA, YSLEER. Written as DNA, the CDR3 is TGCGCCAGCAGCCAAGAGGGGCAGACATATAATTCCCCCCTCCACTTT. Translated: CASSQEGQTYNSPLHF.

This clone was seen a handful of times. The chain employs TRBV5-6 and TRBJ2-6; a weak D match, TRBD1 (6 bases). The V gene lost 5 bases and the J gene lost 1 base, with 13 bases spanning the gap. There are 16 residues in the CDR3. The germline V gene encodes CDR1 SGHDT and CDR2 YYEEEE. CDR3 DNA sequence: TGTGCCAGCAGTGGGGCAGGGGTGTCTGGGGCCAACGTCCTGACTTTC. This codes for CASSGAGVSGANVLTF.

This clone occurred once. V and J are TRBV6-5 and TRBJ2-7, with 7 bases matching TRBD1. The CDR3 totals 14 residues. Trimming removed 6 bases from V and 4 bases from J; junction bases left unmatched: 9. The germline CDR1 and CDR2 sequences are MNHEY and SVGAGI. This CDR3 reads CASSLTGTVYEQYV. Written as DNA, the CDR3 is TGTGCCAGCAGCCTAACCGGGACAGTATACGAGCAGTACGTC.

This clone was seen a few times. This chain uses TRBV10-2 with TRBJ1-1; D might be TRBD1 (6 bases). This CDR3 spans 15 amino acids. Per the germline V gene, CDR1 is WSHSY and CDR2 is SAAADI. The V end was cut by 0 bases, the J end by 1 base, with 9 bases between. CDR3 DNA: TGCGCCAGCAGTGAGTCGGGACATACGAACACTGAAGCTTTCTTT. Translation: CASSESGHTNTEAFF.

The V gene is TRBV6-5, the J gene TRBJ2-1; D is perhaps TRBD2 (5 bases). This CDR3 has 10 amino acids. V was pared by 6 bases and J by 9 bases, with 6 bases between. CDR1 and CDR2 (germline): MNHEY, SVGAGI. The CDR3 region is CASRGSEQFF. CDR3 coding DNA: TGTGCCAGCAGGGGGAGTGAGCAGTTCTTC.

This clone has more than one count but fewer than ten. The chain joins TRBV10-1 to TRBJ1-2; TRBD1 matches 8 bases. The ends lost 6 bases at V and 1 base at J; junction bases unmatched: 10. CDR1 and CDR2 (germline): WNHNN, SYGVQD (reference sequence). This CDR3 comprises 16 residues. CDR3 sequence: CASSGGTGGVNYGYTF. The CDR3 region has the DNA TGCGCCAGCAGCGGAGGGACAGGCGGTGTTAACTATGGCTACACCTTC.

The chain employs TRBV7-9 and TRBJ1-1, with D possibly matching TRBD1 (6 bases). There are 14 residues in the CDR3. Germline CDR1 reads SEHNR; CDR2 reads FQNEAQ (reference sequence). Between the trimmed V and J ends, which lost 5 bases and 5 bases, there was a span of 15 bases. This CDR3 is CASSPPDRRTEAFF. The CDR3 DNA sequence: TGTGCCAGCAGCCCGCCCGACAGGAGGACTGAAGCTTTCTTT.

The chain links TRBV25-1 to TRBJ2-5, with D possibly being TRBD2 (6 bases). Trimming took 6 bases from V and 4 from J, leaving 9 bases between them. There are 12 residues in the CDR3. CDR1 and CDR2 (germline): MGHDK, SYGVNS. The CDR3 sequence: CASRGGGETQYF. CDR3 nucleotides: TGTGCCAGCAGGGGGGGAGGAGAGACCCAGTACTTC.

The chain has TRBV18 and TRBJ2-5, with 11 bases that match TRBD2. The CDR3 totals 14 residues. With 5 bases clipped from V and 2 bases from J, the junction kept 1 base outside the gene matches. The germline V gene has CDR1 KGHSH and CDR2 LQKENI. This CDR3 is CASSRTSGQETQYF. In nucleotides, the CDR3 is TGTGCCAGCTCAAGGACTAGCGGGCAAGAGACCCAGTACTTC.

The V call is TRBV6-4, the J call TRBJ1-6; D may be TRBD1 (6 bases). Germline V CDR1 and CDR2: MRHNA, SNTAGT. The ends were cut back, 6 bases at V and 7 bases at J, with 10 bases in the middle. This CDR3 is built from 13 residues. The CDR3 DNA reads TGTGCCAGCAGGGCAGGGGAGAATTCACCCCTCCACTTT. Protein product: CASRAGENSPLHF.

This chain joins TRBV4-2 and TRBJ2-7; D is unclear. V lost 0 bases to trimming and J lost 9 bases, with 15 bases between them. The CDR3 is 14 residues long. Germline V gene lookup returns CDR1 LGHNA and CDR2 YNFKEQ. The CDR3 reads CASSQDGTPRGQYF. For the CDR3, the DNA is TGTGCCAGCAGCCAAGATGGAACGCCTCGAGGGCAGTACTTC.

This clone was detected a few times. The CDR3 protein is CASSIGASGGLETQYF. CDR3 sequence (DNA): TGTGCCAGTAGTATAGGGGCTAGCGGGGGGCTGGAGACCCAGTACTTC. V gene TRBV19 combines with J gene TRBJ2-5, with 11 bases lining up with TRBD2. The CDR3 totals 16 residues. CDR1 is LNHDA and CDR2 is SQIVND in the germline V gene (reference sequence). The V segment lost 1 base and the J segment 5 bases; nucleotides outside the gene matches: 6.

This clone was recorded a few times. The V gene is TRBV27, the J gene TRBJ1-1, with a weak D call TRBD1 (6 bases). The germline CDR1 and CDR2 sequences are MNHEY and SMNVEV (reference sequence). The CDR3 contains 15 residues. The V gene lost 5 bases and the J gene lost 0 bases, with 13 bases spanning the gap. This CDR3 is CASSLQTGLNTEAFF. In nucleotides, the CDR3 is TGTGCCAGCAGTCTCCAGACAGGATTGAACACTGAAGCTTTCTTT.

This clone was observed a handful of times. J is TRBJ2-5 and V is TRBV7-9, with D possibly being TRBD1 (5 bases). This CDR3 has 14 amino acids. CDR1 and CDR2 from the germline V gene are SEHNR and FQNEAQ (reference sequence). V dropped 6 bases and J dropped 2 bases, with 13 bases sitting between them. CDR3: CASRAGYGQETQYF. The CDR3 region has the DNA TGTGCCAGCAGGGCAGGGTACGGTCAAGAGACCCAGTACTTC.

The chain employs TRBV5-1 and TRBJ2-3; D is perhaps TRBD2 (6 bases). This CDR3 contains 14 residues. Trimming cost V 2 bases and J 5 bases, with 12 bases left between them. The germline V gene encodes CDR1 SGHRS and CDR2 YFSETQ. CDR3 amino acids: CASSLGTGGDTQYF. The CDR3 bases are TGCGCCAGCAGCTTAGGGACTGGGGGAGATACGCAGTATTTT.

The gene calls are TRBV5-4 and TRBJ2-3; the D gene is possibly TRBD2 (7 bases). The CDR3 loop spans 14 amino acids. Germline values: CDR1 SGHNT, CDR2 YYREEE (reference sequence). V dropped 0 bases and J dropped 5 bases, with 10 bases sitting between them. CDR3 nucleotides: TGTGCCAGCAGCTTGGGGGGGGGCCTAGATACGCAGTATTTT. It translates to CASSLGGGLDTQYF.

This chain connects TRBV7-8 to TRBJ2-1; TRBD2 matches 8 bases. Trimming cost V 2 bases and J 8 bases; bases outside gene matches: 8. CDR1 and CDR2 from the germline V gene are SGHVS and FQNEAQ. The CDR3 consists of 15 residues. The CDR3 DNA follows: TGTGCCAGCAGCTTATCCCCGGGGGGGCAGGATGAGCAGTTCTTC. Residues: CASSLSPGGQDEQFF.

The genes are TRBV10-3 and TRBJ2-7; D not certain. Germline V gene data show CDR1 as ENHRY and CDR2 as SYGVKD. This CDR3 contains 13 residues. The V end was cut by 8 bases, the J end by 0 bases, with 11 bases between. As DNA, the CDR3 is TGTGCCATCGGTACAGAGCACTCCTACGAGCAGTACGTC. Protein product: CAIGTEHSYEQYV.

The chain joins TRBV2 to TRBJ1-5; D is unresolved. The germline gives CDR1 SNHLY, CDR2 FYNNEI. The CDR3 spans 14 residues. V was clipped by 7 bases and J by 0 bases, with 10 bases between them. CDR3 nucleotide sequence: TGTGCCAGCACAGATTTGAATAGCAATCAGCCCCAGCATTTT. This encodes CASTDLNSNQPQHF.